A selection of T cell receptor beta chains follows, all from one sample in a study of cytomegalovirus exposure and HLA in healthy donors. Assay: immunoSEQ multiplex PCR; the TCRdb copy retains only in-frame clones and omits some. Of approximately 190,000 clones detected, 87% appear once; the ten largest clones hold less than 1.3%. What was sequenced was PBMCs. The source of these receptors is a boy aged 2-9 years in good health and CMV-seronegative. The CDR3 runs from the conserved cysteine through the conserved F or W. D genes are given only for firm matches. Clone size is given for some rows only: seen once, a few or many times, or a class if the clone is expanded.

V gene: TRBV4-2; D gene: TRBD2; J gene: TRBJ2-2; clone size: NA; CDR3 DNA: TGTGCCAGCAGCCACCCCCCCGGGACTAGCACCGGGGAGCTGTTTTTT; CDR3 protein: CASSHPPGTSTGELFF
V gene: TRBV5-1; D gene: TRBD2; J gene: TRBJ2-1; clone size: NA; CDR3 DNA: TGCGCCAGCAGCTGGACTAGCGGGGGGCTCTACAATGAGCAGTTCTTC; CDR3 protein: CASSWTSGGLYNEQFF
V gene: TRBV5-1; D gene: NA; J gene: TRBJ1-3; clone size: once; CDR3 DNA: TGCGCCAGCGGCACAGGGTCCTCTGGAAACACCATATATTTT; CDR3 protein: CASGTGSSGNTIYF
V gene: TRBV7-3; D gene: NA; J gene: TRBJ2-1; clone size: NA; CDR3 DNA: TGTGCCAGCAGCTTGATGGGACAAAAGCCGGGGTTCAATGAGCAGTTCTTC; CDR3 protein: CASSLMGQKPGFNEQFF
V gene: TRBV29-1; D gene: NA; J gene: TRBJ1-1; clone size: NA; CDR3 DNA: TGCAGCGTTGGTTCGGGGAACACTGAAGCTTTCTTT; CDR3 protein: CSVGSGNTEAFF
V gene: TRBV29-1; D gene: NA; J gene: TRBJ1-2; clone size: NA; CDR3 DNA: TGCAGCGTTGAAGGTGGCACCCAAGCGAACTATGGCTACACCTTC; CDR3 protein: CSVEGGTQANYGYTF
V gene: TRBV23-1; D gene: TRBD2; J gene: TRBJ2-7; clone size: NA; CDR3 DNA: TGCGCCAGCAGTCAATCCGGGGACTGGCGGGAGCGTAGATCCTACGAGCAGTACTTC; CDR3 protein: CASSQSGDWRERRSYEQYF
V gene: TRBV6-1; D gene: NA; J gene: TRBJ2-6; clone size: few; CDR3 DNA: TGTGCCAGCAGTGAATCCCTCTCTGGGGCCAACGTCCTGACTTTC; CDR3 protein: CASSESLSGANVLTF
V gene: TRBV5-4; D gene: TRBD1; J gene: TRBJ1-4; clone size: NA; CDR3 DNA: TGTGCCAGCAGCTTGGGCGGGGACAGGGAAAAACTGTTTTTT; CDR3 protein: CASSLGGDREKLFF
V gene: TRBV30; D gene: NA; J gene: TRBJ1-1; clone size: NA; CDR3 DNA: TGTGCCTGGAGTGTACGGGAGGGGCGCCGGACTGAAGCTTTCTTT; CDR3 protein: CAWSVREGRRTEAFF
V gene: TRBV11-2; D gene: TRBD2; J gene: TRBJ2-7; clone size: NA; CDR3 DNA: TGTGCCAGCAGCTTATATATGACTAGCTACTACGAGCAGTACTTC; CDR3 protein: CASSLYMTSYYEQYF
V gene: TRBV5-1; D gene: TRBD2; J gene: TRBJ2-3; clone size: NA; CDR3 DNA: TGCGCCAGCAGCTTGGCAAGCGGGATCTACACAGATACGCAGTATTTT; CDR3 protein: CASSLASGIYTDTQYF
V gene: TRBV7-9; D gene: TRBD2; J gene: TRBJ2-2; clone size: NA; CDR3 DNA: TGTGCCAGCAGCTTACCTCTGGGCGGGAGGGTGAACACCGGGGAGCTGTTTTTT; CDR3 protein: CASSLPLGGRVNTGELFF
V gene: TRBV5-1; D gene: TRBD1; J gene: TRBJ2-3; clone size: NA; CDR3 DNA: TGCGCCAGCAGCTTACCGGGACAGAGTTCAGATACGCAGTATTTT; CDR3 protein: CASSLPGQSSDTQYF
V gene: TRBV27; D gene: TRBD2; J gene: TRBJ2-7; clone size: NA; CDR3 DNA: TGTGCCAGCAGTTTATCGGGGTTGAGTAGCGGGGCCCCGTCCTACGAGCAGTACTTC; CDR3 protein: CASSLSGLSSGAPSYEQYF
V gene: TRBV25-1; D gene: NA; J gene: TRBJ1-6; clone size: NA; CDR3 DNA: TGTGCCAGCAGTAAGTTCCAGGCTGATTCACCCCTCCACTTT; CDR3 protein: CASSKFQADSPLHF
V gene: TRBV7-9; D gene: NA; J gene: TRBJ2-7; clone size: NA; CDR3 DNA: TGTTCCAGCAGCTTAGGAACAGGGGGGGGCTACGAGCAGTACTTC; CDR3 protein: CSSSLGTGGGYEQYF
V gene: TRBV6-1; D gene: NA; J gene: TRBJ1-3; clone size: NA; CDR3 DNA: TGTGCCAGCAGTGTTGACAGAGCTGGAAACACCATATATTTT; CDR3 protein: CASSVDRAGNTIYF